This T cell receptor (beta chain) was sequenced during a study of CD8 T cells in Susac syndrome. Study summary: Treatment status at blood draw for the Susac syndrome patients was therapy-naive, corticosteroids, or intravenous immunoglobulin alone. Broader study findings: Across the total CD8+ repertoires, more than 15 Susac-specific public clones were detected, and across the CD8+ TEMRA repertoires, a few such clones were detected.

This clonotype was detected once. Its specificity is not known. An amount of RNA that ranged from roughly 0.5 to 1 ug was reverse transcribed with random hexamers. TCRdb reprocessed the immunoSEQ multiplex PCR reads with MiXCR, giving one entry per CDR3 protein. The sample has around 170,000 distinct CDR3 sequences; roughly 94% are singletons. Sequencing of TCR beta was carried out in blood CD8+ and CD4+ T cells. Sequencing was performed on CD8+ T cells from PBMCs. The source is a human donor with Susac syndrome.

CDR3 amino acids: CASSRRGDTEAFF. DNA for the CDR3: TGCGCCAGCAGCCGAAGGGGGGACACTGAAGCTTTCTTT. This chain joins TRBV4-1 and TRBJ1-1; weak D call: TRBD1 (6 bases). Germline CDR1 MGHRA, CDR2 YSYEKL. Trimming shortened V by 4 bases and J by 3 bases, and 9 bases separated the two germline ends. The CDR3 loop spans 13 amino acids.